Presented here are 3 T cell receptor beta chains from one specimen sequenced in a study of control samples from healthy donors and cancer patients. The table came from immunoSEQ multiplex PCR; TCRdb's copy has only in-frame clones and leaves some out. The sample includes about 120,000 clones, around nine tenths seen only once; the top ten take roughly an eighth. Sequencing input: blood. The receptors shown here come from a man younger than 40 in good health.

CDR3: CASSLDGSPLHF. The CDR3 DNA reads TGTGCCAGCAGCTTAGATGGGTCACCCCTCCACTTT. The J gene is TRBJ1-6, the V gene TRBV11-2; D not resolved. Germline CDR1 is SGHAT and CDR2 is FQNNGV. The CDR3 length is 12 residues. Trimming shortened V by 0 bases and J by 10 bases, and 4 bases separated the two germline ends.

The chain uses TRBV30 and TRBJ2-1; possible D gene TRBD1, 6 bases. This CDR3 comprises 16 residues. Germline values: CDR1 GTSNPN, CDR2 SVGIG (reference sequence). Trimming took off 2 bases at V and 4 bases at J, with 18 bases between the two ends. CDR3 sequence: CAWSRRNYGQYNEQFF. As DNA, the CDR3 is TGTGCCTGGAGTAGAAGGAATTACGGACAGTACAATGAGCAGTTCTTC.

In regard to this clone: The sample contains more than one DNA sequence encoding this CDR3. CDR3: CASSLEGDGYTF. CDR3 sequence (DNA): TGTGCCAGCAGCTTAGAAGGGGATGGCTACACCTTC. The chain recombines TRBV11-2 with TRBJ1-2, with a weak D call TRBD1 (5 bases). The ends were cut back, 0 bases at V and 6 bases at J, with 5 bases in the middle. The CDR3 has 12 amino acids. CDR1 SGHAT and CDR2 FQNNGV come from the germline V gene.